The TCR beta chain under discussion was sequenced for a study of chemoradiotherapy in HPV16-positive cancers. General study points: The functional HPV-specific definition rests on just two HPV16-positive patients.

Trimming pared 7 bases from V and 4 bases from J, leaving 17 bases between. This CDR3 contains 16 residues. The germline CDR1 and CDR2 sequences are SEHNR and FQNEAQ (reference sequence). Concerning this clone itself: The antigen is undetermined.

Produced via immunoSEQ multiplex PCR; TCRdb's table is partial and in-frame only. In the table there are about 35,000 clones, about 92% of which are singletons. The receptor was isolated from a human donor with HPV-associated anogenital cancer. The sample was blood, taken from a patient who underwent chemoradiotherapy. This sequence joins TRBV7-9 and TRBJ2-6, with D possibly TRBD2 on 6 matching bases. This CDR3 is CASTLGGLSGANVLTF. CDR3 nucleotide sequence: TGTGCCAGCACCCTTGGAGGGCTATCAGGGGCCAACGTCCTGACTTTC.